This TCR beta chain was retrieved from a study of OX40 agonist ivuxolimab in advanced cancers. Study-wide background: Treatment received earlier with anti-PD-1, anti-PD-L1 or anti-CTLA-4 agents was allowed, and under 50% had some.

The CDR3 length is 17 residues. Germline CDR1 is LNHDA and CDR2 is SQIVND (reference sequence). V was clipped by 2 bases and J by 2 bases, with 17 bases between them. TCRdb keeps only in-frame clones here, not all; method: immunoSEQ multiplex PCR. The repertoire holds fewer than 110,000 clones, with around 90% as singletons. The chain has TRBV19 and TRBJ2-3; the D gene is possibly TRBD2 (5 bases). This sequence was found in an adult with an advanced solid tumor such as melanoma, head and neck, liver or kidney cancer. The input for sequencing was CD4+ or CD8+ T cells sorted from blood, taken in a trial of the OX40 agonist ivuxolimab. CDR3 in amino acids: CASSIRATGTVTDTQYF. CDR3 in DNA: TGTGCCAGTAGTATACGAGCGACGGGAACAGTCACAGATACGCAGTATTTT.